Listed below are T cell receptor beta chains from one sample, sequenced in a study of T cell responses to AZD1222 COVID-19 vaccine. Clones were sequenced by immunoSEQ multiplex PCR, and TCRdb holds only the in-frame ones, with some missing. The table shows roughly 100,000 clones, with around 90% occurring only once. The specimen was peripheral blood, collected on day 0 of AZD1222 vaccination. These receptors all come from an adult in good health. Each CDR3 is given with its conserved first and last residue. Each record gives: clone size, V gene, J gene, D gene, CDR3 DNA, CDR3 protein. D genes are given only for firm matches. A clone size is listed for some rows: how often the clone was seen (once, few, many), or a class if it is expanded.

abundance: .
v_gene: TRBV5-8
j_gene: TRBJ2-3
d_gene: TRBD2
CDR3nt: TGTGCCAGCAGCAACGAGTTTTTGGCGGGAGGCACAGATACGCAGTATTTT
CDR3aa: CASSNEFLAGGTDTQYF

abundance: .
v_gene: TRBV11-3
j_gene: TRBJ2-2
d_gene: .
CDR3nt: TGTGCCAGCAGCACGGACTTTGCGGGGAACACCGGGGAGCTGTTTTTT
CDR3aa: CASSTDFAGNTGELFF

abundance: once
v_gene: TRBV24-1
j_gene: TRBJ1-5
d_gene: .
CDR3nt: TGTGCCACCAGTGACCGAAGTGGGGCCAATCAGCCCCAGCATTTT
CDR3aa: CATSDRSGANQPQHF

abundance: .
v_gene: TRBV18
j_gene: TRBJ1-3
d_gene: .
CDR3nt: TGTGCCAGCTCACCTTCCGGTTGGGGGGCGCCTCTCGGAATCGGAAACACCATATATTTT
CDR3aa: CASSPSGWGAPLGIGNTIYF

abundance: once
v_gene: TRBV18
j_gene: TRBJ1-2
d_gene: .
CDR3nt: TGTGCCAGCTCACCCTTCGGGCTGGGGCAGGGTCTAGACGGCTACACCTTC
CDR3aa: CASSPFGLGQGLDGYTF

abundance: .
v_gene: TRBV7-6
j_gene: TRBJ1-3
d_gene: .
CDR3nt: TGTGCCAGCAGCTTTTCGAGAAACTCTGGAAACACCATATATTTT
CDR3aa: CASSFSRNSGNTIYF

abundance: .
v_gene: TRBV19
j_gene: TRBJ2-7
d_gene: .
CDR3nt: TGTGCCACCTTAACTCTACGGATTTTTCGCTCCTACGAGCAGTACTTC
CDR3aa: CATLTLRIFRSYEQYF

abundance: .
v_gene: TRBV28
j_gene: TRBJ1-4
d_gene: .
CDR3nt: TGTGCCAGCAGTTTACGACCGTTAACTGATGAAAAACTGTTTTTT
CDR3aa: CASSLRPLTDEKLFF

abundance: .
v_gene: TRBV3-1/TRBV3-2
j_gene: TRBJ2-5
d_gene: TRBD2
CDR3nt: TGTGCCAGCAGCTGGACTAGCGGGAGCAAAGAGACCCAGTACTTC
CDR3aa: CASSWTSGSKETQYF

abundance: few
v_gene: TRBV6-5
j_gene: TRBJ1-5
d_gene: TRBD1
CDR3nt: TGTGCCAGCACCCCGGACAGGGGAAGGAATCAGCCCCAGCATTTT
CDR3aa: CASTPDRGRNQPQHF

abundance: .
v_gene: TRBV11-2
j_gene: TRBJ2-3
d_gene: .
CDR3nt: TGTGCCAGCACCCCCGGCCACGGTACGCAGTATTTT
CDR3aa: CASTPGHGTQYF

abundance: .
v_gene: TRBV19
j_gene: TRBJ1-5
d_gene: .
CDR3nt: TGTGCCAGTAGTATTCATCGGCAGGGGCGCAATCAGCCCCAGCATTTT
CDR3aa: CASSIHRQGRNQPQHF

abundance: .
v_gene: TRBV6-5
j_gene: TRBJ1-6
d_gene: TRBD1
CDR3nt: TGTGCCAGCAGATCTCAGGGGGCAGTAAATTCACCCCTCCACTTT
CDR3aa: CASRSQGAVNSPLHF

abundance: .
v_gene: TRBV2
j_gene: TRBJ1-1
d_gene: .
CDR3nt: TGTGCCAGCAGTCTAAACAGGGCGACTGAAGCTTTCTTT
CDR3aa: CASSLNRATEAFF

abundance: .
v_gene: TRBV28
j_gene: TRBJ1-1
d_gene: .
CDR3nt: TGTGCCAGCAGTTTGGCCCAGAAAGCTTTCTTT
CDR3aa: CASSLAQKAFF

abundance: once
v_gene: TRBV7-8
j_gene: TRBJ1-6
d_gene: .
CDR3nt: TGTGCCAGCAGCTTAGCGTATCAGGGGCCTAATTCACCCCTCCACTTT
CDR3aa: CASSLAYQGPNSPLHF

abundance: .
v_gene: TRBV4-2
j_gene: TRBJ2-7
d_gene: TRBD1
CDR3nt: TGTGCCAGCAGCCAAGGTGTCAGGACAGGGGCCTACGAGCAGTACTTC
CDR3aa: CASSQGVRTGAYEQYF